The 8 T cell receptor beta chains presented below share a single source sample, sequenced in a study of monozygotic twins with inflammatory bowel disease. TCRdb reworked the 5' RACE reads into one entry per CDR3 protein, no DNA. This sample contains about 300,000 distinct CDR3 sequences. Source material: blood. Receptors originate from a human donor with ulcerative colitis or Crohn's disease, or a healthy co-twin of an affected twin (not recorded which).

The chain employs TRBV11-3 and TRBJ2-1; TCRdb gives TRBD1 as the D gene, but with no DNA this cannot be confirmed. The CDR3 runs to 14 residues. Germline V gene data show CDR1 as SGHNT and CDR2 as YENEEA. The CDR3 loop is CASRLGGGSNEQFF.

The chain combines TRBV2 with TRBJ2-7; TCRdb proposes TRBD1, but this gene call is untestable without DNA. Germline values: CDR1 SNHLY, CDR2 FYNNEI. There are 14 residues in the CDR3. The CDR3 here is CASSEQGPTYEQYF.

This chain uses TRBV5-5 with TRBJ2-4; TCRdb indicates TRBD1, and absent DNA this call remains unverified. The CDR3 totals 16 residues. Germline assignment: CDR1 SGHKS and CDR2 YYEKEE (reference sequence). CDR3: CASSRSEQGAKNIQYF.

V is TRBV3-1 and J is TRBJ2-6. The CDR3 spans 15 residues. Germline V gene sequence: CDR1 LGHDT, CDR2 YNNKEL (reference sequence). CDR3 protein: CASSPWFSGTNVLTF.

CDR3 sequence reads: CASSFRVRTGELFF. The gene calls are TRBV6-5 and TRBJ2-2; without DNA, the TCRdb call of TRBD1 cannot be checked. The CDR3 totals 14 residues. Germline V gives CDR1 MNHEY, CDR2 SVGAGI.

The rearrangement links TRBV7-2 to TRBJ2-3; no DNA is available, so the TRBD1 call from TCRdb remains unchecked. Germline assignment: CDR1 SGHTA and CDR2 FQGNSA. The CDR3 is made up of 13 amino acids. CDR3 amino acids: CASRRGTRDTQYF.

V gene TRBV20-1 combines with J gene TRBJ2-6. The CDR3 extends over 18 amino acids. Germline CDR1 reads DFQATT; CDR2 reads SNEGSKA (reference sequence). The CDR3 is CSARDHTAPNSGANVLTF.

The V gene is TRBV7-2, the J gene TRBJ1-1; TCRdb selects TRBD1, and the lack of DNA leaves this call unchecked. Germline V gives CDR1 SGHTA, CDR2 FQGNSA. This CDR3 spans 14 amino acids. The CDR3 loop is CASSLRGARTEAFF. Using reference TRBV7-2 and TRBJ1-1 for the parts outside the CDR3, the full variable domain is GAGVSQSPSNKVTEKGKDVELRCDPISGHTALYWYRQSLGQGLEFLIYFQGNSAPDKSGLPSDRFSAERTGGSVSTLTIQRTQQEDSAVYLCASSLRGARTEAFFGQGTRLTVV.